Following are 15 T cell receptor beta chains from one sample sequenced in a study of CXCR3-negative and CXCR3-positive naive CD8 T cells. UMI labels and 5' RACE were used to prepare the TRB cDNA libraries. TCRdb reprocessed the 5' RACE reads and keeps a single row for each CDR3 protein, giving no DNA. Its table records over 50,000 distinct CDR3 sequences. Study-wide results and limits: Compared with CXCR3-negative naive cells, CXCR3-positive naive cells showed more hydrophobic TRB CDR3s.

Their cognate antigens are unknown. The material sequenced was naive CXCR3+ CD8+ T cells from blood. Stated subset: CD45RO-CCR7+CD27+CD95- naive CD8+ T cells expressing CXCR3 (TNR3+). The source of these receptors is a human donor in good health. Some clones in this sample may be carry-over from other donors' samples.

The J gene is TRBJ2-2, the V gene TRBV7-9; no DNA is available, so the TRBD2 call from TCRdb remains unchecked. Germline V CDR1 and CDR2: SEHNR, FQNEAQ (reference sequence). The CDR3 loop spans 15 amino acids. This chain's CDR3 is CASSWTSGTTGELFF. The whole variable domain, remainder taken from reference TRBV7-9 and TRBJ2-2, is DTGVSQNPRHKITKRGQNVTFRCDPISEHNRLYWYRQTLGQGPEFLTYFQNEAQLEKSRLLSDRFSAERPKGSFSTLEIQRTEQGDSAMYLCASSWTSGTTGELFFGEGSRLTVL.

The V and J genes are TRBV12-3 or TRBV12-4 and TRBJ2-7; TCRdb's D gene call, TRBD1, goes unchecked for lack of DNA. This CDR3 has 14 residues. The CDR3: CASSALGQGDEQYF.

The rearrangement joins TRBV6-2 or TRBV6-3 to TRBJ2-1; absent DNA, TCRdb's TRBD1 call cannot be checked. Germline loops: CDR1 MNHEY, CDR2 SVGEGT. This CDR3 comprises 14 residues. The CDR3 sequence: CASKGTHSYNEQFF.

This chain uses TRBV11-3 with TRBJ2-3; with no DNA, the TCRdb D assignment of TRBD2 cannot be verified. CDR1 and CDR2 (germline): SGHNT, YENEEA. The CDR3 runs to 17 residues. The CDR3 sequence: CASSPWTSGTSTDTQYF.

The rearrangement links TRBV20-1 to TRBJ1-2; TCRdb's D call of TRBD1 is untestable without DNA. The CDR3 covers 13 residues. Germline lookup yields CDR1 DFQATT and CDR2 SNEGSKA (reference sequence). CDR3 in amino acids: CSVLTGDDYGYTF.

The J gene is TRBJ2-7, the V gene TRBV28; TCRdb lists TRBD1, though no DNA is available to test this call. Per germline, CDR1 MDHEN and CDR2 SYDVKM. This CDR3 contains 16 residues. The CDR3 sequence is CASSSGTGYRGYEQYF.

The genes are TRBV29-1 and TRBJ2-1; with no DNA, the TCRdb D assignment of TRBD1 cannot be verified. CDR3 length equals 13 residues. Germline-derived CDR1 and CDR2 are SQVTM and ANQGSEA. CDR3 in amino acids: CSGRDGSYNEQFF.

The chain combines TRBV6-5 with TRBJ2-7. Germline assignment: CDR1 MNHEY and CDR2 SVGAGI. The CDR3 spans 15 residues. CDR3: CASSYPGQESYEQYF.

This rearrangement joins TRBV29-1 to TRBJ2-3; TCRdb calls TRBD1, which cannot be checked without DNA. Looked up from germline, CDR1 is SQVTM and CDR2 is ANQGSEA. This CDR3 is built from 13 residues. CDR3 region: CSAAGHSTDTQYF.

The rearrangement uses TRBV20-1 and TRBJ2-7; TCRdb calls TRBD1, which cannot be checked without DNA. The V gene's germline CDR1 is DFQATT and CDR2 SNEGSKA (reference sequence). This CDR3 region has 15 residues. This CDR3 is CSAFTGGKGSYEQHF.

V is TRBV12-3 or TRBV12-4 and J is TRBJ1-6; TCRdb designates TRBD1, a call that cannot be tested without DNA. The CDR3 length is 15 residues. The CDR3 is CASSWPGQGGSPLHF.

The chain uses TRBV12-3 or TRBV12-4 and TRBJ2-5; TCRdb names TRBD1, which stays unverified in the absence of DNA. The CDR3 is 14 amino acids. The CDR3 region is CASSSQQGWETQYF.

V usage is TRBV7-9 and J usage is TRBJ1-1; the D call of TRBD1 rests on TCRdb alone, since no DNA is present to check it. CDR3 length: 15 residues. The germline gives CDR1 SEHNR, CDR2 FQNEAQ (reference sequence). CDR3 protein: CASSLASQVNTEAFF.

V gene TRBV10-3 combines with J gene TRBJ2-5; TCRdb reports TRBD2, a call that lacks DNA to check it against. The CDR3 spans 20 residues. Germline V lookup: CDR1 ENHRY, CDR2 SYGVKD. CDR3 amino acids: CAISESRRLAGGPGQETQYF.

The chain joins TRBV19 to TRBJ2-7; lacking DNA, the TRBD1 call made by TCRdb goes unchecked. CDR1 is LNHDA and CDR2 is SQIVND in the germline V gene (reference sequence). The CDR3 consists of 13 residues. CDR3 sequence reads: CASRDRGTYEQYF.